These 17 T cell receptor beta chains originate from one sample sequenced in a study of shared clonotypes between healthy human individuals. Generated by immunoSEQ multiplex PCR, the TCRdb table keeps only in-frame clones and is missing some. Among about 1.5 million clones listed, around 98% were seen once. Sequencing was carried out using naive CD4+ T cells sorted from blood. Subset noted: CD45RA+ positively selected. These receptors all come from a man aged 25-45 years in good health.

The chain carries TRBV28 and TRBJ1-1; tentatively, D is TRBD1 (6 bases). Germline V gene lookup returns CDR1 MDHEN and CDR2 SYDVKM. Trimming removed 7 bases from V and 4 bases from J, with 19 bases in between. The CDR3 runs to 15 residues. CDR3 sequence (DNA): TGTGCCAGCAACGAACTCCAGGGGACCGGCACTGAAGCTTTCTTT. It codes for CASNELQGTGTEAFF.

CDR3 DNA: TGTGCCAGCAGCCGCCGGGACAGGGGTGATGAGCAGTTCTTC. Protein sequence: CASSRRDRGDEQFF. The chain recombines TRBV11-2 with TRBJ2-1; 10 nucleotides agree with TRBD1. With 5 bases clipped from V and 8 bases from J, the junction kept 6 bases outside the gene matches. This CDR3 comprises 14 residues. Germline assignment: CDR1 SGHAT and CDR2 FQNNGV.

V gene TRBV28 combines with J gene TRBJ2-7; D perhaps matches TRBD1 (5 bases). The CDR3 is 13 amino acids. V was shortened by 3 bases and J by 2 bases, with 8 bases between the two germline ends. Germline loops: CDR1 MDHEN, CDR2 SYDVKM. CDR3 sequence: CASSFTGTYEQYF. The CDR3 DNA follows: TGTGCCAGCAGTTTTACAGGAACCTACGAGCAGTACTTC.

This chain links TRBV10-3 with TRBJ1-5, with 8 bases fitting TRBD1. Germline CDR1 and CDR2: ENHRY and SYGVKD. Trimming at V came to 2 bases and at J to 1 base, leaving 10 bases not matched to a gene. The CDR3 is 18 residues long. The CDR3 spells CAISEGQGGWKSNQPQHF. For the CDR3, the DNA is TGTGCCATCAGTGAGGGACAGGGAGGTTGGAAGAGCAATCAGCCCCAGCATTTT.

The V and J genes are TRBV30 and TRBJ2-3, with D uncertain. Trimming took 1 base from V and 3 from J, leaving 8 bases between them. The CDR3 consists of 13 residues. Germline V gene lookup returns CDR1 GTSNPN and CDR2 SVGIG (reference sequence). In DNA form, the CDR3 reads TGTGCCTGGAGTGGATTGATGACAGATACGCAGTATTTT. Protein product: CAWSGLMTDTQYF.

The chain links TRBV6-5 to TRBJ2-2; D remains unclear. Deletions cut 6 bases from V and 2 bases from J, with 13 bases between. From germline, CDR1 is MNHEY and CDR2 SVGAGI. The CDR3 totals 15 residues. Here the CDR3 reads CASSEKNYNTGELFF. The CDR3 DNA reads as TGTGCCAGCAGCGAAAAGAATTATAACACCGGGGAGCTGTTTTTT.

The CDR3 DNA sequence: TGCGCCAGCAGTGAAGGAGACTACCGCTCCTACGAGCAGTACTTC. Encoded protein: CASSEGDYRSYEQYF. The chain recombines TRBV10-2 with TRBJ2-7, with D perhaps matching TRBD2 (5 bases). This CDR3 spans 15 amino acids. Deletions cut 3 bases from V and 0 bases from J, with 12 bases between. CDR1 and CDR2 from the germline V gene are WSHSY and SAAADI.

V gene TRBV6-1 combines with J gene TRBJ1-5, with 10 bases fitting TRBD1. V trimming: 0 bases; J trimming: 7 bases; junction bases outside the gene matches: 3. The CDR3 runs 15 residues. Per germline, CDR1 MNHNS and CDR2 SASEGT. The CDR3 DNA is TGTGCCAGCAGTGAAGCAGGGGACAGGGGACAGCCCCAGCATTTT. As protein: CASSEAGDRGQPQHF.

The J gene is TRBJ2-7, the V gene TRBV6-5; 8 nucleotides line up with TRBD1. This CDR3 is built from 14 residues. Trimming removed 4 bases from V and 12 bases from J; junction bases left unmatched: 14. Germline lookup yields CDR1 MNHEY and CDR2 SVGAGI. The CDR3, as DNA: TGTGCCAGCAGTTTAGGACAGGGCTCCCCGTTGGTGTACTTC. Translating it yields CASSLGQGSPLVYF.

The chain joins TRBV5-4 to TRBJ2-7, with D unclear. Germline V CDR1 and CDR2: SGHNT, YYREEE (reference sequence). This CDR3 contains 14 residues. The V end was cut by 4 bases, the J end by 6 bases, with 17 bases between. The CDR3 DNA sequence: TGTGCCAGCAGCGAGATAGGAGTTACCTCCGAGCAGTACTTC. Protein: CASSEIGVTSEQYF. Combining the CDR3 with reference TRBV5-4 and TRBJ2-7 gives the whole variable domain ETGVTQSPTHLIKTRGQQVTLRCSSQSGHNTVSWYQQALGQGPQFIFQYYREEENGRGNFPPRFSGLQFPNYSSELNVNALELDDSALYLCASSEIGVTSEQYFGPGTRLTVT.

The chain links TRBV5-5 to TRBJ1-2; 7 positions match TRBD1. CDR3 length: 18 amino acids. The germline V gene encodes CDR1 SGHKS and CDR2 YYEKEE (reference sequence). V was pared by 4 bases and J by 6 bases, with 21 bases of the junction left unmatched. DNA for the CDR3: TGTGCCAGCAGCACACTTTCCGCCTCTGTTGAAGGGGGCCATGGCTACACCTTC. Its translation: CASSTLSASVEGGHGYTF.

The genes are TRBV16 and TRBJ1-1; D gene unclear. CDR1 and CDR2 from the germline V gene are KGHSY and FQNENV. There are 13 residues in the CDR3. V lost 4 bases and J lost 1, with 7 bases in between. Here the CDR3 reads CASSLIRNTEAFF. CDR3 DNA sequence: TGTGCCAGCAGCCTCATCAGGAACACTGAAGCTTTCTTT.

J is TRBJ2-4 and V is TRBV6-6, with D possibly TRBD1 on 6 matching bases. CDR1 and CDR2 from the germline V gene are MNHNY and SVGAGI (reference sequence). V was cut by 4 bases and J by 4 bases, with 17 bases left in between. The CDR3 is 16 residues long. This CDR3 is CASSLLLQGPKNIQYF. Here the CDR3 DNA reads TGTGCCAGCAGTTTACTTTTACAGGGTCCTAAAAACATTCAGTACTTC.

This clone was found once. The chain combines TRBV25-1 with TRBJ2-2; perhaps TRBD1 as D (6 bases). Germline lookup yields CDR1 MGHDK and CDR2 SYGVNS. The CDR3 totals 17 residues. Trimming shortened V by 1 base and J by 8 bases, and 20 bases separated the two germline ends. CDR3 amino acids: CASSELGGSKVLGELFF. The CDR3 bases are TGTGCCAGCAGTGAATTAGGGGGTAGTAAGGTCCTAGGGGAGCTGTTTTTT.

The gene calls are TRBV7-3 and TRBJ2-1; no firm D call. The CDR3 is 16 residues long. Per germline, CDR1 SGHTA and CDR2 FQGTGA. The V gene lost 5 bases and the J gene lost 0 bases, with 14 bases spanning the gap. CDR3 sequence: CASSRTAVSSYNEQFF. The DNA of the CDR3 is TGTGCCAGCAGCAGAACGGCGGTGAGCTCCTACAATGAGCAGTTCTTC.

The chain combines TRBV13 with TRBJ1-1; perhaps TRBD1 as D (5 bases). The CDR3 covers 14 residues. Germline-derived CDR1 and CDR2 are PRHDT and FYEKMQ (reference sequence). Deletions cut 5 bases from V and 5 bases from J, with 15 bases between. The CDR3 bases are TGTGCCAGCAGCCCCGTGAGGGGCTGGACTGAAGCTTTCTTT. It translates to CASSPVRGWTEAFF.

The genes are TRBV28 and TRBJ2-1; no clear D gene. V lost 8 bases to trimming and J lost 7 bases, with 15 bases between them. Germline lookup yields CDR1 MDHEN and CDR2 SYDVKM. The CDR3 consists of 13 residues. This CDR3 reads CASLSLALNEQFF. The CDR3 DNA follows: TGTGCCAGCTTGTCGCTCGCGCTTAATGAGCAGTTCTTC.